A selection of T cell receptor beta chains follows, all from one sample in a study of blood T cells in healthy people across ages. From the 5' RACE reads, TCRdb called clonotypes with MiXCR, one entry per CDR3 protein. The sample has roughly 1.6 million distinct CDR3 sequences, about 35% seen once. Sequenced material: blood. The origin of the receptors is a woman in her 30s in good health. Both conserved end residues are part of each CDR3. The D gene is left open where the match is weak. Some rows have no size entry. The others give once, few or many, or a class for an expanded clone.

TRBJ1-1 | . | TRBV6-6 | . | CASSPAVKAEAFF | TGTGCCAGCAGCCCGGCGGTGAAGGCTGAAGCTTTCTTT
TRBJ2-3 | . | TRBV10-3 | . | CAISGKGFIADTQYF | TGTGCCATCAGTGGTAAGGGTTTCATTGCAGATACGCAGTATTTT
TRBJ1-2 | . | TRBV6-2/TRBV6-3 | . | CASSYSGTFLGGGYTF | TGTGCCAGCAGTTACTCGGGGACTTTTTTGGGAGGAGGCTACACCTTC
TRBJ2-3 | TRBD2 | TRBV5-5 | . | CASSFPTSGGTDTQYF | TGTGCCAGCAGCTTTCCGACTAGCGGGGGGACAGATACGCAGTATTTT
TRBJ2-3 | . | TRBV9 | . | CASSEMGARTDTQYF | TGTGCCAGCAGCGAGATGGGGGCTAGAACAGATACGCAGTATTTT
TRBJ2-7 | TRBD2 | TRBV6-5 | few | CASSPSGETYGQYF | TGTGCCAGCAGTCCGAGCGGGGAAACCTACGGGCAGTACTTC
TRBJ2-7 | . | TRBV5-1 | few | CASSLSGVSIYEQYF | TGCGCCAGCAGCTTGTCGGGGGTATCGATCTACGAGCAGTACTTC
TRBJ2-5 | . | TRBV7-3 | . | CASSAHRDPQETQYF | TGTGCCAGCAGCGCGCACCGGGACCCTCAAGAGACCCAGTACTTC
TRBJ1-1 | . | TRBV28 | . | CASSFNLGQTFEAFF | TGTGCCAGCAGCTTCAATTTAGGACAGACGTTTGAAGCTTTCTTT
TRBJ2-7 | . | TRBV4-1 | few | CASSQRDFSYEQYF | TGCGCCAGCAGCCAAAGGGACTTCTCCTACGAGCAGTACTTC
TRBJ2-1 | TRBD2 | TRBV7-9 | . | CASNPGKREGRNEQFF | TGTGCCAGCAACCCCGGGAAGCGGGAGGGCAGGAATGAGCAGTTCTTC
TRBJ2-5 | . | TRBV29-1 | many | CSVDQGNQETQYF | TGCAGCGTTGATCAAGGAAATCAAGAGACCCAGTACTTC
TRBJ2-5 | . | TRBV9 | . | CASSAGSHSGETQYF | TGTGCCAGCAGCGCGGGGTCCCACTCAGGAGAGACCCAGTACTTC
TRBJ2-6 | . | TRBV3-1 | . | CASAESSGANVLTF | TGTGCCAGCGCAGAAAGCTCTGGGGCCAACGTCCTGACTTTC
TRBJ2-7 | TRBD1 | TRBV27 | . | CASSMGQGYEQYF | TGTGCCAGCAGCATGGGACAGGGGTACGAGCAGTACTTC
TRBJ2-7 | TRBD2 | TRBV6-1 | once | CASSGTLRGGSVYEQYF | TGTGCCAGCAGTGGGACCCTCCGGGGGGGTAGTGTCTACGAGCAGTACTTC
TRBJ1-1 | TRBD1 | TRBV29-1 | . | CSSTGNCAEAFF | TGCAGCTCGACAGGGAACTGTGCTGAAGCTTTCTTT